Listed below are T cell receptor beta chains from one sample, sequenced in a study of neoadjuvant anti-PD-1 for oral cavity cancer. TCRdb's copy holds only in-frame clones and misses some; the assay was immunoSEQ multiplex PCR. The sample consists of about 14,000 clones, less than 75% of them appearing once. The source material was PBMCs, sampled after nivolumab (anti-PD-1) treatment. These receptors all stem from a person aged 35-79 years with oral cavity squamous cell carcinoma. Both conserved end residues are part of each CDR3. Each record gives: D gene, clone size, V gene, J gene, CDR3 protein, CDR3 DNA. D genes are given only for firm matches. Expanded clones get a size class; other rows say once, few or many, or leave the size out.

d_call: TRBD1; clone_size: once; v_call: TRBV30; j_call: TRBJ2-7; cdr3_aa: CAWNPGQGAHEQYF; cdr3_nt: TGTGCCTGGAATCCGGGACAGGGGGCCCACGAGCAGTACTTC
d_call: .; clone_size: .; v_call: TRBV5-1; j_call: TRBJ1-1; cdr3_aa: CASSLGANTEAFF; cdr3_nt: TGCGCCAGCAGCTTGGGCGCCAACACTGAAGCTTTCTTT
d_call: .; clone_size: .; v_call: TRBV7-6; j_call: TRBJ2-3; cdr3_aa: CASSFRWRSASTDTQYF; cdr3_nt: TGTGCCAGCAGCTTCCGTTGGAGGAGTGCTAGCACAGATACGCAGTATTTT
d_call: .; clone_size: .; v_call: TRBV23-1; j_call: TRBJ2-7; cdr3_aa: CASSPMGEQYF; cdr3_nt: TGCGCCAGCAGTCCGATGGGGGAGCAGTACTTC
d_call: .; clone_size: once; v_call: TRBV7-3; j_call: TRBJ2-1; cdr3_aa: CASSPANGYNEQFF; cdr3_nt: TGTGCCAGCAGCCCCGCAAATGGCTACAATGAGCAGTTCTTC
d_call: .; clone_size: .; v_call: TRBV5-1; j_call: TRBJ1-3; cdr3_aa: CASSLDPARGNTIYF; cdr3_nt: TGCGCCAGCAGCTTGGATCCGGCCCGAGGAAACACCATATATTTT
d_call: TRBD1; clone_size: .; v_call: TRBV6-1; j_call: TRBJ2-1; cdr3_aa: CASSEGQGIYNEQFF; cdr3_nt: TGTGCCAGCAGTGAGGGACAGGGGATCTACAATGAGCAGTTCTTC
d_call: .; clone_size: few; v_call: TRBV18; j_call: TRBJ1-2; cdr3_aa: CASSPRDTYYGYTF; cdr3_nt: TGTGCCAGCTCACCACGCGACACCTACTATGGCTACACCTTC
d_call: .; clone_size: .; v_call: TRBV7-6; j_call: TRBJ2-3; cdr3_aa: CASSLAGLTDTQYF; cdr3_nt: TGTGCCAGCAGCTTAGCGGGGCTCACAGATACGCAGTATTTT
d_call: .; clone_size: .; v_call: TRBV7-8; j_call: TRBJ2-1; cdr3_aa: CASSLRTYNEQFF; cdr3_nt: TGTGCCAGCAGCTTACGGACTTACAATGAGCAGTTCTTC
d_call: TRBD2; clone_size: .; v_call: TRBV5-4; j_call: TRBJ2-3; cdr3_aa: CASSKTSGGKDTQYF; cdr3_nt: TGTGCCAGCAGCAAAACTAGCGGGGGTAAAGATACGCAGTATTTT
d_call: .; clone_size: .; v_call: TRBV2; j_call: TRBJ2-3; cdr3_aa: CASSVGGAPTDTQYF; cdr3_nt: TGTGCCAGCAGTGTTGGGGGCGCGCCCACAGATACGCAGTATTTT
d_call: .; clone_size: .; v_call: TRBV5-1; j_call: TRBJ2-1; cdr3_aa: CASSLPASYNEQFF; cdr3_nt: TGCGCCAGCAGCTTGCCCGCCTCCTACAATGAGCAGTTCTTC
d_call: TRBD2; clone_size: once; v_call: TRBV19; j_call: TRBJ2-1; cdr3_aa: CASSISRLAGGRGGYNEQFF; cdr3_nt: TGTGCCAGTAGTATCTCGAGACTAGCGGGAGGCCGCGGGGGATACAATGAGCAGTTCTTC
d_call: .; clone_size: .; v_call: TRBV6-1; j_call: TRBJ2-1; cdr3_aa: CASSVAGSYNEQFF; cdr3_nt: TGTGCCAGCAGTGTGGCGGGCTCCTACAATGAGCAGTTCTTC
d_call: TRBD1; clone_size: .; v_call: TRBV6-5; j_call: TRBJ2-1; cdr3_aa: CASSYSGQGKGEQFF; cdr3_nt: TGTGCCAGCAGTTACTCCGGACAGGGGAAGGGTGAGCAGTTCTTC
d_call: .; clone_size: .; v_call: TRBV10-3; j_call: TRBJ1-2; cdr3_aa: CAIISGDGYTF; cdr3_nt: TGTGCCATCATTTCGGGCGATGGCTACACCTTC
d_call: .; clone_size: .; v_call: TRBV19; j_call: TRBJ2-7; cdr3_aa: CASSRDSAYEQYF; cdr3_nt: TGTGCCAGTAGTCGGGACTCGGCCTACGAGCAGTACTTC
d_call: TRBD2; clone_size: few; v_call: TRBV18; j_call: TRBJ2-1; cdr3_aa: CASSPRSSGGLDEQFF; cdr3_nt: TGTGCCAGCTCACCACGGTCTAGCGGGGGTCTGGATGAGCAGTTCTTC
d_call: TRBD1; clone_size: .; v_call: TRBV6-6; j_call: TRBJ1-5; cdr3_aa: CASDRQGAHSNQPQHF; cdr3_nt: TGTGCCAGTGACCGACAGGGAGCACATAGCAATCAGCCCCAGCATTTT
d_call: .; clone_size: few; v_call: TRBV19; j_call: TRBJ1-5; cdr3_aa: CASSTVKNQPQHF; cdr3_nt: TGTGCCAGTAGTACGGTCAAGAATCAGCCCCAGCATTTT
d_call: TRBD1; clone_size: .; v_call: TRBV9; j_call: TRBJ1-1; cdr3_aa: CASGRSGGRRNEAFF; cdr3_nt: TGTGCCAGCGGACGGTCAGGGGGCAGAAGGAATGAAGCTTTCTTT
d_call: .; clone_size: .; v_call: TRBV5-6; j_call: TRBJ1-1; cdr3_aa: CASSDYTGWETEAFF; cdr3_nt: TGTGCCAGCAGCGACTATACAGGGTGGGAAACTGAAGCTTTCTTT
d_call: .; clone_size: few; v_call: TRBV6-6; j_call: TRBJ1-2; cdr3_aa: CASSPGPNYGYTF; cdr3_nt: TGTGCCAGCAGCCCGGGACCTAACTATGGCTACACCTTC
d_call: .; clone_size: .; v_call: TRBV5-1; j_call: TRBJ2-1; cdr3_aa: CASSLGTSNEQFF; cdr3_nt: TGCGCCAGCAGCTTGGGGACAAGCAATGAGCAGTTCTTC
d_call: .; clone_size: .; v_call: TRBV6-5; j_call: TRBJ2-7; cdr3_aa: CACRPGFKGEQYF; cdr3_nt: TGTGCCTGCAGACCGGGGTTTAAGGGCGAGCAGTACTTC
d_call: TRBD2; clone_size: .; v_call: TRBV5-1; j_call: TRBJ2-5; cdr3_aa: CASSLDAGDQETQYF; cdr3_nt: TGCGCCAGCAGCTTGGATGCGGGGGACCAAGAGACCCAGTACTTC
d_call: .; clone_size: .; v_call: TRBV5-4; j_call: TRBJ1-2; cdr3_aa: CASSLAPTENYGYTF; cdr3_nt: TGTGCCAGCAGCTTGGCCCCCACAGAGAACTATGGCTACACCTTC
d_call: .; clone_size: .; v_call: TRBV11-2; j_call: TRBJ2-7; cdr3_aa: CASSGAYEQYF; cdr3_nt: TGTGCCAGCAGCGGCGCCTACGAGCAGTACTTC
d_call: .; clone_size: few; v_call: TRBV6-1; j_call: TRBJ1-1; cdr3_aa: CASSDAGYWTEAFF; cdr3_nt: TGTGCCAGCAGTGATGCAGGGTATTGGACTGAAGCTTTCTTT
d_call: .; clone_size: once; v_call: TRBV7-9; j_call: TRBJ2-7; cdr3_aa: CASSLMAGTSSYEQYF; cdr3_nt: TGTGCCAGCAGCTTAATGGCCGGGACAAGCTCCTACGAGCAGTACTTC
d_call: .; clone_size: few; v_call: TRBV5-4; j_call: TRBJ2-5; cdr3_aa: CASSLGLAQETQYF; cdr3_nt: TGTGCCAGCAGCTTGGGGTTAGCTCAAGAGACCCAGTACTTC
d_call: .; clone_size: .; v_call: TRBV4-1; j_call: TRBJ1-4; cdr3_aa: CASSRPYEKLFF; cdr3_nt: TGCGCCAGCAGCCGACCGTATGAAAAACTGTTTTTT
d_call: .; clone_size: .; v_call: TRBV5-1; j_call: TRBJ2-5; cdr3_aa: CASSLTAEGPWETQYF; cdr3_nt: TGCGCCAGCAGCTTAACAGCGGAGGGGCCCTGGGAGACCCAGTACTTC
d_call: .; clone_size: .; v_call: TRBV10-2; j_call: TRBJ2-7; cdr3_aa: CASSDTHEQYF; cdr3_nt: TGCGCCAGCAGTGACACGCACGAGCAGTACTTC
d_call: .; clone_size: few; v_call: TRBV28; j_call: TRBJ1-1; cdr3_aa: CASARPIRNTEAFF; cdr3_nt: TGTGCCAGCGCCCGTCCCATAAGGAACACTGAAGCTTTCTTT
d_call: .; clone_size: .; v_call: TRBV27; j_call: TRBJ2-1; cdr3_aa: CASSPPVRSSYNEQFF; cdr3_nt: TGTGCCAGCAGTCCGCCCGTGCGGAGCTCCTACAATGAGCAGTTCTTC
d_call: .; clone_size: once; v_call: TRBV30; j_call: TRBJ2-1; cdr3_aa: CARDTGSSYNEQFF; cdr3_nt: TGTGCCAGAGATACGGGGAGCTCCTACAATGAGCAGTTCTTC
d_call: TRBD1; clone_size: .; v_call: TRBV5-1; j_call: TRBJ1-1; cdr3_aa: CASSHGQGIGEAFF; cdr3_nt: TGCGCCAGCAGCCACGGACAGGGGATTGGTGAAGCTTTCTTT
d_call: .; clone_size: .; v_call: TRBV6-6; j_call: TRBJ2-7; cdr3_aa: CASSYARSYEQYF; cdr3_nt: TGTGCCAGCAGTTACGCACGATCCTACGAGCAGTACTTC
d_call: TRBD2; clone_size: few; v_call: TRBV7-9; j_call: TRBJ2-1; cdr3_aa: CASSHIAGVAYNEQFF; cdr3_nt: TGTGCCAGCAGCCATATAGCGGGAGTCGCCTACAATGAGCAGTTCTTC
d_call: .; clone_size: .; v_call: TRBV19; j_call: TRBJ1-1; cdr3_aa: CASIGAFLNTEAFF; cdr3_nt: TGTGCCAGTATTGGGGCTTTCTTGAACACTGAAGCTTTCTTT